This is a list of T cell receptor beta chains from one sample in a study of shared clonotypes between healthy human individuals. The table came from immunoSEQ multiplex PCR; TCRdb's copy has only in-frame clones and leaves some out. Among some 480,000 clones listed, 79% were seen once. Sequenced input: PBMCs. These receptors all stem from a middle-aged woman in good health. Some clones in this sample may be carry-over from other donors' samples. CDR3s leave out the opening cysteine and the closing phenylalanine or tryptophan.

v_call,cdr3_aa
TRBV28,ASSPSGTGTEKLF
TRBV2,ASRGFPYNEQF
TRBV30,AWTTYSGNTIY
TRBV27,ASSSPSEGFYNEQF
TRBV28,ASSLLPGQGKDGYT
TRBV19,ASSPRLAGGGETQY
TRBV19,ASKETGGYHGYT
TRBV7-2,ASSLRLADTGELF
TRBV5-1,ASSFAGAGTDTQY
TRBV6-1,ASSEVSGRVTDTQY
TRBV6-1,ATHGGQTQETQY
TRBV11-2,ASSLDPPGQGTDTQY
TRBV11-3,ASSTDRGGTGELF
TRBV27,ASSLRGQRGSEQY
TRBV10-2,ASSESGGQGTEKLF
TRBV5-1,ASSLVSGVNTEAF
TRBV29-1,SVDYQGNTGELF
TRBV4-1,ASSPPGVQETQY
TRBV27,ASSLGTVNYEQY
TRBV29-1,SAEGQGAGEQF
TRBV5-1,ASNKKTGGSYGYT
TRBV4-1,ASSQAGTTGIQPQH
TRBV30,AWISRDLANYGYT
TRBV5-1,ASSFQGAGETQY
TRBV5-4,AGTYTIVDSRNTEAF
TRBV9,ASSVGGIRDYGYT
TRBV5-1,ASSLGTTTDTQY
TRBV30,AWRDRLGALYNSPPH
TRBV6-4,ASKLVNTEAF
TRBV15,ATSSGGRDPAGELF
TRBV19,ATQGTSGKYEQY
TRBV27,ASSRLARNEQF
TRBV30,AWSVPLRVSGNTIY
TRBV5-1,ASSLEDRVDEQY
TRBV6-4,ASSVSGQQKPSGNTIY
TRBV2,ASSRGAVRTDTQY
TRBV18,ASSLWTGANTGELF
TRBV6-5,ASSRSREANYGYT
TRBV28,ASTLWDSYGYT
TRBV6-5,ASKAGDTYEQY
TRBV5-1,ASSLSGTGVEKLF
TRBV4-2,ASSQRYSPGQGGSAGELF
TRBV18,ASSPGLDTEAF
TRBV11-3,ASSLGGQGYTGELF
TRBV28,ASSRRGLGNEQF
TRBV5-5,ASRMTGGLSYEQY
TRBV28,ASRIGSGWSYNEQF
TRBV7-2,ASSLGVWNTEAF
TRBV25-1,ASSEGRDLAEAF
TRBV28,ASSPGDSSNQPQH
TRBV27,ASRLAGPNYGYT
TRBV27,ASSLGAVTNYGYT
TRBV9,ASSVLPRTSSGNTIY